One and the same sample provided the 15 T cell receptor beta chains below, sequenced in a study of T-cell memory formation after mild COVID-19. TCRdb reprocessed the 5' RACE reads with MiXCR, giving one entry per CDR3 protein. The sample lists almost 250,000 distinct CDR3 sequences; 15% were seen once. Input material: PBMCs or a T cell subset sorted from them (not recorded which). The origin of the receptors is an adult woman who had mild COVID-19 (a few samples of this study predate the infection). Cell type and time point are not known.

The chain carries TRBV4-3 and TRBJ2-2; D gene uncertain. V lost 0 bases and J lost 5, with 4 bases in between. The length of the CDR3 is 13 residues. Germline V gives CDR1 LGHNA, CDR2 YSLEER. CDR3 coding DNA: TGCGCCAGCAGCCAAGAAAGGACCGGGGAGCTGTTTTTT. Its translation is CASSQERTGELFF.

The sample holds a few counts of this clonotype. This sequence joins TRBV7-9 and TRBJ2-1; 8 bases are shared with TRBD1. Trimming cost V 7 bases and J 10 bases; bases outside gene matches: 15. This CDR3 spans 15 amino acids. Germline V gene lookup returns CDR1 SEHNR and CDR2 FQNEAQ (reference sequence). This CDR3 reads CASTLIAGGPGEQFF. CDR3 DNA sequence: TGTGCCAGCACCCTCATAGCAGGGGGCCCGGGGGAGCAGTTCTTC. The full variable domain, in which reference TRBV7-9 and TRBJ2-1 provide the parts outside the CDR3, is DTGVSQNPRHKITKRGQNVTFRCDPISEHNRLYWYRQTLGQGPEFLTYFQNEAQLEKSRLLSDRFSAERPKGSFSTLEIQRTEQGDSAMYLCASTLIAGGPGEQFFGPGTRLTVL.

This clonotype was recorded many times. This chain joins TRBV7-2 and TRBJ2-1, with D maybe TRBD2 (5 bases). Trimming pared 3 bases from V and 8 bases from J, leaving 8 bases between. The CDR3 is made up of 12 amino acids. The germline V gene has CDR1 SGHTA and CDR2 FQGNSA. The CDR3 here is CASSFYGDEQFF. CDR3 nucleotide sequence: TGTGCCAGCAGCTTCTACGGGGATGAGCAGTTCTTC. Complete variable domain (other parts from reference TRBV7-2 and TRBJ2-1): GAGVSQSPSNKVTEKGKDVELRCDPISGHTALYWYRQSLGQGLEFLIYFQGNSAPDKSGLPSDRFSAERTGGSVSTLTIQRTQQEDSAVYLCASSFYGDEQFFGPGTRLTVL.

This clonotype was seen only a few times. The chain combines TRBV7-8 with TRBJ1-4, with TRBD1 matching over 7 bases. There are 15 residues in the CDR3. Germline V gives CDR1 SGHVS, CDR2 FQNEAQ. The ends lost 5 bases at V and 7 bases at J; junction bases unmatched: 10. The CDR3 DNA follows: TGTGCCAGCAGCGAAAGAAGGGGGCGGAGTGAAAAACTGTTTTTT. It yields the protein CASSERRGRSEKLFF.

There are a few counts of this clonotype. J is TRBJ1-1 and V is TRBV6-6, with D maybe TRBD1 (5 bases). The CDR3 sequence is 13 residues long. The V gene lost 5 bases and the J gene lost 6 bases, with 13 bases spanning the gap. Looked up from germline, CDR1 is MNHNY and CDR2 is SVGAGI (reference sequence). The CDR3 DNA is TGTGCCAGCAGTAAGGGAGGGGTGGCTGAAGCTTTCTTT. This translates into CASSKGGVAEAFF.

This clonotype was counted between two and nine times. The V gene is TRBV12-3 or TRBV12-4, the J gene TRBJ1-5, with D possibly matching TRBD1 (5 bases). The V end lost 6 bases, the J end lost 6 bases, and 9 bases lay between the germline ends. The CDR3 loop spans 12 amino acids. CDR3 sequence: CASRGVGQPQHF. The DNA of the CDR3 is TGTGCCAGCAGGGGGGTGGGTCAGCCCCAGCATTTT.

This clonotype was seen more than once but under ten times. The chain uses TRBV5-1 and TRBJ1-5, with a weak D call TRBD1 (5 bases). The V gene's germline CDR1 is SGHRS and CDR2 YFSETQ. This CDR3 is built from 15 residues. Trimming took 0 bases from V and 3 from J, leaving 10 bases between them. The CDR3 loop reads CASSLEGAYNQPQHF. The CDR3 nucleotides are TGCGCCAGCAGCTTGGAAGGGGCTTACAATCAGCCCCAGCATTTT.

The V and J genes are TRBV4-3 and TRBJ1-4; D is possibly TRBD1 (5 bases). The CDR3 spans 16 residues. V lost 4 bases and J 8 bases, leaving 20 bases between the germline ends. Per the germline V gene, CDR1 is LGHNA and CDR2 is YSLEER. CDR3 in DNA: TGCGCCAGCAGCCTCATGGTGGGCAGGGTGGAGGAAAAACTGTTTTTT. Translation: CASSLMVGRVEEKLFF.

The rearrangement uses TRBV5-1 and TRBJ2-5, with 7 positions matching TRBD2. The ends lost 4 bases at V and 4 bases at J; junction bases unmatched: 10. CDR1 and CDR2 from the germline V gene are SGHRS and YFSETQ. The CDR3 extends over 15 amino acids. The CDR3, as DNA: TGCGCCAGCAGCAGGCGGGCGGGAGTCGGAGAGACCCAGTACTTC. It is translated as CASSRRAGVGETQYF. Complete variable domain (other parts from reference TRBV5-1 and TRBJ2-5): KAGVTQTPRYLIKTRGQQVTLSCSPISGHRSVSWYQQTPGQGLQFLFEYFSETQRNKGNFPGRFSGRQFSNSRSEMNVSTLELGDSALYLCASSRRAGVGETQYFGPGTRLLVL.

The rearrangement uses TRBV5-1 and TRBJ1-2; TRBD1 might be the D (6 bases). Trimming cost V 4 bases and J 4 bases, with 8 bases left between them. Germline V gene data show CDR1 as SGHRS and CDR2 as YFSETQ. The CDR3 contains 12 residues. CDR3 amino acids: CASSKDSYGYTF. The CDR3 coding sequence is TGCGCCAGCAGCAAGGACAGCTATGGCTACACCTTC. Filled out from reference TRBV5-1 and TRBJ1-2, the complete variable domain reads KAGVTQTPRYLIKTRGQQVTLSCSPISGHRSVSWYQQTPGQGLQFLFEYFSETQRNKGNFPGRFSGRQFSNSRSEMNVSTLELGDSALYLCASSKDSYGYTFGSGTRLTVV.

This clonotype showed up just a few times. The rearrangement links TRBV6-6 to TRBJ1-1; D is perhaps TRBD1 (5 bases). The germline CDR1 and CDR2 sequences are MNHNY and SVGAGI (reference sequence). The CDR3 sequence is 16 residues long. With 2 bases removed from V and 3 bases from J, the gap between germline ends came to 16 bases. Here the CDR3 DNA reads TGTGCCAGCAGTTACAGTTCGGCCGGGGGGGACACTGAAGCTTTCTTT. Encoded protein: CASSYSSAGGDTEAFF.

The CDR3 here is CASSSRRWGQGPGELFF. Here the CDR3 DNA reads TGTGCCAGCAGCTCTCGACGTTGGGGACAGGGGCCCGGGGAGCTGTTTTTT. The chain has TRBV11-2 and TRBJ2-2; the match to TRBD1 covers 10 bases. Germline loops: CDR1 SGHAT, CDR2 FQNNGV. This CDR3 is 17 amino acids long. Trimming at V came to 4 bases and at J to 6 bases, leaving 11 bases not matched to a gene. Combining the CDR3 with reference TRBV11-2 and TRBJ2-2 gives the whole variable domain EAGVAQSPRYKIIEKRQSVAFWCNPISGHATLYWYQQILGQGPKLLIQFQNNGVVDDSQLPKDRFSAERLKGVDSTLKIQPAKLEDSAVYLCASSSRRWGQGPGELFFGEGSRLTVL.

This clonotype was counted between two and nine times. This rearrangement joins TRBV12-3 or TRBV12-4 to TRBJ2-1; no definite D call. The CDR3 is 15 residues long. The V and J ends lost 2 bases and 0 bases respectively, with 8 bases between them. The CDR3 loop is CASSLSSTSYNEQFF. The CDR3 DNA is TGTGCCAGCAGTTTAAGCAGCACCTCCTACAATGAGCAGTTCTTC.

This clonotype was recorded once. The CDR3 DNA reads as TGTGCCACCGATGGGACAGGGCTTGGGGACTATGGCTACACCTTC. Protein product: CATDGTGLGDYGYTF. The chain is built from TRBV19 and TRBJ1-2, with 9 bases lining up with TRBD1. This CDR3 has 15 residues. Germline V gives CDR1 LNHDA, CDR2 SQIVND (reference sequence). Unmatched junction bases numbered 12, after V lost 10 bases and J lost 3 bases.

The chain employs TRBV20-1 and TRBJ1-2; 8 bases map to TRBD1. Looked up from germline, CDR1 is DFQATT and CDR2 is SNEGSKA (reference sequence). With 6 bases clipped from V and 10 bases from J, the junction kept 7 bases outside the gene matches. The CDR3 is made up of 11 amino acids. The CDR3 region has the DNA TGCAGTGCCACGGGACAGGTTATCTACACCTTC. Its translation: CSATGQVIYTF.